Listed here are 13 T cell receptor beta chains from one sample, sequenced in a study of cytotoxic CD8 clonotypes in ibrutinib-treated CLL. Profiling relied on immunoSEQ multiplex PCR, and the TCRdb table lists in-frame clones only, not all of them. The sample yields around 50,000 clones, over 55% seen once. The input for sequencing was PBMCs, taken after 24 months of ibrutinib treatment. The receptors stem from a human donor with chronic lymphocytic leukemia.

J is TRBJ2-5 and V is TRBV6-5; tentative D call: TRBD2 (6 bases). CDR1 and CDR2 from the germline V gene are MNHEY and SVGAGI. The V gene lost 6 bases and the J gene lost 5 bases, with 19 bases spanning the gap. CDR3 length: 15 residues. The CDR3 nucleotides are TGTGCCAGCAGCCCTAGGGGACTCCCGGGGGAGACCCAGTACTTC. Translating it yields CASSPRGLPGETQYF.

This clone appeared a few times. The chain carries TRBV18 and TRBJ2-5; D is unresolved. Trimming shortened V by 3 bases and J by 5 bases, and 10 bases separated the two germline ends. The CDR3 has 13 residues. CDR1 and CDR2 (germline): KGHSH, LQKENI. The CDR3 DNA follows: TGTGCCAGCTCACCGATAGGAACTGAGACCCAGTACTTC. Its translation is CASSPIGTETQYF.

The CDR3: CASSLGTSTEAFF. DNA for the CDR3: TGTGCCAGCAGCCTAGGGACTAGCACTGAAGCTTTCTTT. This chain joins TRBV5-5 and TRBJ1-1, with D possibly matching TRBD1 (5 bases). V was cut by 4 bases and J by 4 bases, with 11 bases left in between. CDR1 and CDR2 from the germline V gene are SGHKS and YYEKEE (reference sequence). The CDR3 has 13 amino acids. The variable domain in full, completed from reference TRBV5-5 and TRBJ1-1, reads DAGVTQSPTHLIKTRGQQVTLRCSPISGHKSVSWYQQVLGQGPQFIFQYYEKEERGRGNFPDRFSARQFPNYSSELNVNALLLGDSALYLCASSLGTSTEAFFGQGTRLTVV.

About this clone: The junction shows a germline mismatch at one end, possibly a read error. The rearrangement links TRBV2 to TRBJ1-1, with D perhaps TRBD1 (6 bases). CDR1 and CDR2 (germline): SNHLY, FYNNEI. This CDR3 spans 9 amino acids. Here the CDR3 reads CASIEGDLF. CDR3 nucleotides: TGTGCCAGCATTGAGGGGGACCTCTTT.

The chain combines TRBV5-1 with TRBJ2-7; D is uncertain. Germline V gene sequence: CDR1 SGHRS, CDR2 YFSETQ. This CDR3 has 13 residues. Trimming left V 0 bases short and J 4 bases short, with 8 bases between. The CDR3 sequence: CASSLAPSYEQYV. The CDR3 nucleotides are TGCGCCAGCAGCTTGGCCCCCAGTTACGAGCAGTACGTC.

This chain connects TRBV27 to TRBJ1-5; maybe TRBD1 (6 bases). The CDR3 loop spans 16 amino acids. Germline CDR1 reads MNHEY; CDR2 reads SMNVEV (reference sequence). The V gene lost 2 bases and the J gene lost 4 bases, with 15 bases spanning the gap. The CDR3, as DNA: TGTGCCAGCAGTTTAGGAGGCAGGGGCCGGAATCAGCCCCAGCATTTT. This sequence encodes CASSLGGRGRNQPQHF.

The table lists this clone with a few counts. The rearrangement joins TRBV18 to TRBJ2-7, with 9 bases fitting TRBD1. After removal of 4 bases from V and 3 bases from J, the junction contained 1 base not matched to a gene. CDR1 KGHSH and CDR2 LQKENI come from the germline V gene. The CDR3 has 13 amino acids. The CDR3 nucleotides are TGTGCCAGCTCACAGACAGGGGGCTACGAGCAGTACTTC. It encodes CASSQTGGYEQYF.

In this sample, this clone turned up a few times. At the DNA level, this CDR3 is encoded by other sequences in the same sample as well. V and J are TRBV7-2 and TRBJ2-7, with TRBD2 matching over 8 bases. J lost 6 bases, V lost 1 base, and 5 bases had no gene match. Germline CDR1 reads SGHTA; CDR2 reads FQGNSA. This CDR3 comprises 14 residues. The CDR3 loop is CASSLGLAGGEQYF. CDR3 sequence (DNA): TGTGCCAGCAGCTTAGGGCTAGCGGGTGGCGAGCAGTACTTC.

The V call is TRBV11-2, the J call TRBJ2-1; TRBD2 matches at 9 bases. The CDR3 loop spans 16 amino acids. The V gene end was trimmed by 1 base and the J gene end by 5 bases; junction bases not matched to a gene: 6. Germline V lookup: CDR1 SGHAT, CDR2 FQNNGV. In DNA, the CDR3 is TGTGCCAGCAGCTTAGTCTGGCTAGCGGGGAACAATGAGCAGTTCTTC. It specifies CASSLVWLAGNNEQFF.

The J gene is TRBJ2-4, the V gene TRBV7-2; D gene ambiguous. Germline CDR1 reads SGHTA; CDR2 reads FQGNSA. The V and J ends lost 4 bases and 11 bases respectively, with 9 bases between them. There are 11 residues in the CDR3. Here the CDR3 DNA reads TGTGCCAGCAGCTCGGCGATGCTTCAGTACTTC. Protein product: CASSSAMLQYF.

This clone was found a few times. The genes are TRBV7-6 and TRBJ2-1; no clear D gene. Germline loops: CDR1 SGHVS, CDR2 FNYEAQ. Trimming pared 3 bases from V and 10 bases from J, leaving 16 bases between. The CDR3 covers 14 residues. CDR3 nucleotides: TGTGCCAGCAGCTTCACGGGCGATGGAGAGGAGCAGTTCTTC. Translated, it gives CASSFTGDGEEQFF. Combining the CDR3 with reference TRBV7-6 and TRBJ2-1 gives the whole variable domain GAGVSQSPRYKVTKRGQDVALRCDPISGHVSLYWYRQALGQGPEFLTYFNYEAQQDKSGLPNDRFSAERPEGSISTLTIQRTEQRDSAMYRCASSFTGDGEEQFFGPGTRLTVL.

This clone was seen many times. The genes are TRBV7-2 and TRBJ2-2; D unclear. Trimming removed 8 bases at V and 4 bases at J, with 5 bases between. The CDR3 sequence is 11 residues long. The germline V gene encodes CDR1 SGHTA and CDR2 FQGNSA. The CDR3 reads CASQTTGELFF. The CDR3 DNA reads TGTGCCAGCCAGACCACCGGGGAGCTGTTTTTT.

The V call is TRBV11-2, the J call TRBJ2-7; 14 bases line up with TRBD2. The junction had 5 bases not matched to a gene; V was cut back by 1 base and J by 6 bases. The CDR3 consists of 16 residues. The germline V gene has CDR1 SGHAT and CDR2 FQNNGV. CDR3: CASSLGLAGGIGEQYF. CDR3 DNA: TGTGCCAGCAGCTTAGGACTAGCGGGAGGGATCGGCGAGCAGTACTTC.